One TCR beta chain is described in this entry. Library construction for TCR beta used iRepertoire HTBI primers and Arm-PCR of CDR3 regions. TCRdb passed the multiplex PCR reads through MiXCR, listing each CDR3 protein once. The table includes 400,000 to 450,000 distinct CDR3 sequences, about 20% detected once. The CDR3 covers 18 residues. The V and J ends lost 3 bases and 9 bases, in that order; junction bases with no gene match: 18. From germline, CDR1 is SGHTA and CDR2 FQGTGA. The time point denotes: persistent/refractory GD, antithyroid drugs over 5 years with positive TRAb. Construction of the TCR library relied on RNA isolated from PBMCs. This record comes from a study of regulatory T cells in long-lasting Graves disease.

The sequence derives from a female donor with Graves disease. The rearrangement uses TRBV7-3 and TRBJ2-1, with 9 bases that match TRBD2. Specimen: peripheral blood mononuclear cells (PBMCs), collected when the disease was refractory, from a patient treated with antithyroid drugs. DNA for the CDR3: TGTGCCAGCAGCTTCTTGGGAGTAGTAGCGGGAGCTCCCAGTGAGCAGTTCTTC. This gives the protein CASSFLGVVAGAPSEQFF.